One sample yielded the 10 T cell receptor beta chains listed below, sequenced in a study of blood T cell repertoires in COVID-19 (dated by TCRdb to 2019 to 2021). To prepare the library, the immunoSEQ multiplex PCR assay was applied. Drawn from immuneACCESS, this table holds only the in-frame rearrangements with V and J called that TCRdb kept. Clones are partly lost; checked studies trace under half to an unresolved V gene and leave the rest unexplained. The sample has approximately 200,000 clones on record, more than 85% of them singletons. Clones ranked in the top ten supply under 3% of the sample. Sequenced: peripheral blood. These receptors came from a woman in her thirties with active or convalescent COVID-19.

The chain employs TRBV5-4 and TRBJ2-1; 13 positions match TRBD2. Germline values: CDR1 SGHNT, CDR2 YYREEE (reference sequence). The J segment lost 7 bases and the V segment lost 0 bases, leaving 1 base of the junction unmatched. The CDR3 is made up of 15 amino acids. The CDR3 is CASSLAGLAGNEQFF. In DNA, the CDR3 is TGTGCCAGCAGCTTGGCGGGACTAGCGGGAAATGAGCAGTTCTTC.

The chain recombines TRBV19 with TRBJ1-2; 8 bases line up with TRBD1. Trimming took 7 bases from V and 6 from J; bases not matched to a gene: 13. Looked up from germline, CDR1 is LNHDA and CDR2 is SQIVND (reference sequence). This CDR3 is 15 amino acids long. Here the CDR3 DNA reads TGTGCCAGTACCCCTGGACAGGGAGCTTCTCATGGCTACACCTTC. It specifies CASTPGQGASHGYTF.

This clone was recorded once. The genes are TRBV2 and TRBJ1-1, with D unclear. Germline V gives CDR1 SNHLY, CDR2 FYNNEI. The CDR3 sequence is 13 residues long. Trimming took off 7 bases at V and 4 bases at J, with 13 bases between the two ends. The CDR3 DNA reads as TGTGCCAGCAACCCTGAGAGAGGCACTGAAGCTTTCTTT. It yields the protein CASNPERGTEAFF. The variable domain in full, completed from reference TRBV2 and TRBJ1-1, reads EPEVTQTPSHQVTQMGQEVILRCVPISNHLYFYWYRQILGQKVEFLVSFYNNEISEKSEIFDDQFSVERPDGSNFTLKIRSTKLEDSAMYFCASNPERGTEAFFGQGTRLTVV.

The chain recombines TRBV10-3 with TRBJ1-5, with D hard to call. Germline V gene sequence: CDR1 ENHRY, CDR2 SYGVKD. This CDR3 has 12 residues. V was pared by 8 bases and J by 6 bases, with 11 bases between. CDR3 residues: CAIGPGAQPQHF. CDR3 nucleotides: TGTGCCATCGGACCGGGAGCTCAGCCCCAGCATTTT.

The chain couples TRBV18 to TRBJ2-3; TRBD2 agrees at 8 bases. Germline CDR1 KGHSH, CDR2 LQKENI. V lost 3 bases to trimming and J lost 0 bases; unmatched junction nucleotides: 5. The CDR3 covers 16 residues. The CDR3 reads CASSPSSGTSTDTQYF. CDR3 DNA sequence: TGTGCCAGCTCACCGAGTAGCGGGACTAGCACAGATACGCAGTATTTT.

CDR3 coding DNA: TGTGCCAGCAGCCCTATGGACAGGGGATATGAAAAACTGTTTTTT. Translated, it gives CASSPMDRGYEKLFF. V and J are TRBV3-1 (or the pseudogene TRBV3-2) and TRBJ1-4, with 9 nucleotides matching TRBD1. The J segment lost 6 bases and the V segment lost 4 bases, leaving 6 bases of the junction unmatched. Germline values: CDR1 LGHDT, CDR2 YNNKEL (reference sequence). The CDR3 loop spans 15 amino acids.

The chain joins TRBV4-2 to TRBJ2-1; D perhaps matches TRBD2 (5 bases). The germline gives CDR1 LGHNA, CDR2 YNFKEQ. This CDR3 has 13 amino acids. V was cut by 0 bases and J by 10 bases, with 10 bases left in between. The CDR3 nucleotides read TGTGCCAGCAGCCAAGATGTGCCGGGGGAGCAGTTCTTC. This encodes CASSQDVPGEQFF.

J is TRBJ1-2 and V is TRBV6-1; 8 bases fit TRBD1. V shed 3 bases and J 8 bases; nucleotides not matched to a gene: 14. Germline-derived CDR1 and CDR2 are MNHNS and SASEGT. There are 16 residues in the CDR3. The CDR3 reads CASSDHPQGGRRGYTF. The CDR3 DNA sequence: TGTGCCAGCAGTGACCATCCACAGGGGGGAAGGAGGGGCTACACCTTC.

The chain uses TRBV6-6 and TRBJ2-7; no clear D. Germline V gives CDR1 MNHNY, CDR2 SVGAGI (reference sequence). This CDR3 spans 11 amino acids. With 5 bases removed from V and 3 bases from J, the gap between germline ends came to 5 bases. The CDR3 sequence is CASSRSYEQYF. The CDR3 bases are TGTGCCAGCAGTCGGAGCTACGAGCAGTACTTC.

The chain has TRBV5-6 and TRBJ1-1; no firm D call. The V end lost 4 bases, the J end lost 6 bases, and 10 bases lay between the germline ends. This CDR3 comprises 12 residues. Per the germline V gene, CDR1 is SGHDT and CDR2 is YYEEEE. DNA for the CDR3: TGTGCCAGCAGCCGACATAACGCTGAAGCTTTCTTT. It encodes CASSRHNAEAFF.